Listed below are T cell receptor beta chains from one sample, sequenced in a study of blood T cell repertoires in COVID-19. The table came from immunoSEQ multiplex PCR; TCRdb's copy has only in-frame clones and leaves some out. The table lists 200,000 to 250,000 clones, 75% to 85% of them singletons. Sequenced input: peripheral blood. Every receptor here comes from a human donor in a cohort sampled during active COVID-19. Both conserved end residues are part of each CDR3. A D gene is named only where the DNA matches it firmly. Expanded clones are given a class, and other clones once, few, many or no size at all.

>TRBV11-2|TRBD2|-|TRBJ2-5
CASSPLAGGGETQYF
TGTGCCAGCAGCCCACTAGCGGGAGGAGGGGAGACCCAGTACTTC
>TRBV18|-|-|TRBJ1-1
CASSPRENTEAFF
TGTGCCAGCTCACCTCGAGAGAACACTGAAGCTTTCTTT
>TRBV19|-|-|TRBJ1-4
CASSIRDTVEKLFF
TGTGCCAGTAGTATCCGGGACACAGTTGAAAAACTGTTTTTT
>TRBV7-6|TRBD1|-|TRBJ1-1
CASSLTDRGETEAFF
TGTGCCAGCAGCTTAACGGACAGGGGGGAAACTGAAGCTTTCTTT
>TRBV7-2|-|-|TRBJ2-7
CASSLAGISTYEQYF
TGTGCCAGCAGCCTGGCGGGGATTTCTACCTACGAGCAGTACTTC
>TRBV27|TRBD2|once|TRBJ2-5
CASSSWGGRQTQYF
TGTGCCAGCAGTTCATGGGGAGGGCGGCAGACCCAGTACTTC
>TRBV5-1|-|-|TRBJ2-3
CASSLQSSSTGTQYF
TGCGCCAGCAGCTTGCAGTCTAGTAGCACTGGTACGCAGTATTTT
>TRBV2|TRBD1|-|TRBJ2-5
CASRRGQGGVKTQYF
TGTGCCAGCAGGAGGGGACAGGGAGGGGTAAAGACCCAGTACTTC
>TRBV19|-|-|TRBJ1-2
CASSQGGYGYTF
TGTGCCAGTAGTCAGGGAGGCTATGGCTACACCTTC
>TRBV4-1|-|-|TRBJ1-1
CASSQERVWNTEAFF
TGCGCCAGCAGCCAAGAACGAGTATGGAACACTGAAGCTTTCTTT
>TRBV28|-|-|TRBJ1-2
CASRGRASGYTF
TGTGCCAGCAGGGGGAGGGCATCGGGCTACACCTTC
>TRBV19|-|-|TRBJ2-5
CASTLGASGQETQYF
TGTGCCAGTACCCTGGGGGCTAGCGGCCAAGAGACCCAGTACTTC
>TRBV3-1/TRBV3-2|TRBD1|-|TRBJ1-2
CASSQRTGVFYGYTF
TGTGCCAGCAGCCAACGAACAGGGGTCTTTTATGGCTACACCTTC
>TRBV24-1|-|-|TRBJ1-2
CATSNPGHGYTF
TGTGCCACCAGTAATCCAGGGCATGGCTACACCTTC
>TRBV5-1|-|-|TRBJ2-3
CASSTGTTTSDTQYF
TGCGCCAGCAGCACCGGGACAACTACGTCAGATACGCAGTATTTT
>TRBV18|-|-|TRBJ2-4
CASSTGVVENIQYF
TGTGCCAGCTCAACCGGGGTTGTGGAAAACATTCAGTACTTC
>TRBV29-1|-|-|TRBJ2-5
CSVRSRGHQETQYF
TGCAGCGTTCGTTCGCGTGGGCACCAAGAGACCCAGTACTTC
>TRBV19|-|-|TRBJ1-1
CASTYRVEAEAFF
TGTGCCAGTACCTACAGGGTAGAAGCTGAAGCTTTCTTT
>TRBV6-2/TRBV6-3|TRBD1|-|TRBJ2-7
CASSRLGQGSYEQYF
TGTGCCAGCAGCCGACTGGGACAGGGGTCCTACGAGCAGTACTTC
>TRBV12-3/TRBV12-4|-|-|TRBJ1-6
CASTTEHNSPLHF
TGTGCCAGCACCACTGAACATAATTCACCCCTCCACTTT
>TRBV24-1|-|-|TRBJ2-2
CATSDGGRANTGELFF
TGTGCCACCAGTGATGGGGGCAGAGCGAACACCGGGGAGCTGTTTTTT
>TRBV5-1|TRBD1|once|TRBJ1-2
CASSLQGVGYTF
TGCGCCAGCAGCCTACAGGGGGTTGGCTACACCTTC
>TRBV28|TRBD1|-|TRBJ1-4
CASRTGGTNEKLFF
TGTGCCAGCAGAACAGGGGGCACTAATGAAAAACTGTTTTTT
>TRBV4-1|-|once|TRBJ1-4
CASSRNGHYNEKLFF
TGCGCCAGCAGCCGGAACGGACACTATAATGAAAAACTGTTTTTT
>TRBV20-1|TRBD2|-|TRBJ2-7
CSASTGTSGSNEQYF
TGCAGTGCTAGTACTGGGACTAGCGGGTCAAACGAGCAGTACTTC
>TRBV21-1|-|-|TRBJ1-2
CASRKWDRWIWIVGYTF
TGTGCCAGCAGAAAGTGGGACAGGTGGATATGGATTGTTGGCTACACCTTC
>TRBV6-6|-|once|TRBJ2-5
CASSARTGQETQYF
TGTGCCAGCAGCGCCCGGACGGGGCAAGAGACCCAGTACTTC
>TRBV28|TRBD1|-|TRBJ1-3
CASSSRDRGLGNTIYF
TGTGCCAGCAGTTCGCGGGACAGGGGCCTGGGCAACACCATATATTTT
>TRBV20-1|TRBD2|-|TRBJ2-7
CSASTGTSGGIVWEQYF
TGCAGTGCTAGTACCGGGACTAGCGGGGGGATTGTGTGGGAGCAGTACTTC
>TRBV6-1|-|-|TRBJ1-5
CASSFPLGNNQPQHF
TGTGCCAGCAGTTTCCCCCTAGGCAACAATCAGCCCCAGCATTTT
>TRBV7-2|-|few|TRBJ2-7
CASSLGGGYEQYF
TGTGCCAGCAGCTTAGGGGGCGGCTACGAGCAGTACTTC
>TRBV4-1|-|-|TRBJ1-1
CASSQLRAPATEAFF
TGCGCCAGCAGCCAATTGAGAGCTCCTGCCACTGAAGCTTTCTTT
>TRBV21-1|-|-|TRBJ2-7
CASRNSRDTSYEQYF
TGTGCCAGCAGAAACTCGAGGGACACCTCCTACGAGCAGTACTTC
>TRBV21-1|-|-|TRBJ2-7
CASSKGRTGKYEQYF
TGTGCCAGCAGCAAAGGGAGGACAGGTAAATACGAGCAGTACTTC
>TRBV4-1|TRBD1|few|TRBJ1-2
CASSQNQGTEGYGYTF
TGCGCCAGCAGCCAAAATCAGGGGACAGAGGGGTATGGCTACACCTTC
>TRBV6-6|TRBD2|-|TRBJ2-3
CASSYGAGGPNTQYF
TGTGCCAGCAGTTATGGGGCGGGGGGTCCCAATACGCAGTATTTT
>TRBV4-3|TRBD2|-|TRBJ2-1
CASSQDSGGVWNEQFF
TGCGCCAGCAGCCAAGATTCGGGGGGGGTCTGGAATGAGCAGTTCTTC
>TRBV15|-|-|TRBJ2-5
CATSLGSQETQYF
TGTGCCACCAGCTTGGGCTCCCAAGAGACCCAGTACTTC
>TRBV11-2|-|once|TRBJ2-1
CASSLDRISYNEQFF
TGTGCCAGCAGCTTAGACAGAATCTCCTACAATGAGCAGTTCTTC
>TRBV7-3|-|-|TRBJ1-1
CASSFSTNTEAFF
TGTGCCAGCAGCTTTAGCACGAACACTGAAGCTTTCTTT
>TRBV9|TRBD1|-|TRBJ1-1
CASSVPGTGRTEAFF
TGTGCCAGCAGCGTCCCCGGGACAGGGAGAACTGAAGCTTTCTTT